This entry describes one TCR beta chain. There is no known antigen for this receptor. No base quality information exists; no much larger clone differs at one position. The data stem from a study of blood T cell repertoires in COVID-19 (dated by TCRdb to 2018 to 2020). Turning to the overall study: Collaborator samples came from the United States, Italy and Spain and covered acute and convalescent phases of COVID-19. The samples were drawn from two sources: the first 160 participants of the ongoing ImmuneRACE study, and 1,200 or so subjects contributed by 6 global collaborators. Where available, HLA class I and class II types were obtained from metadata supplied by the sample provider rather than from assay-based typing. The dataset comprised deeply sampled blood TCRbeta repertoires from subjects exposed to, actively infected with, or recovered from COVID-19. The repertoires were released in a freely available public database intended as a resource for research on the immune response to SARS-CoV-2. The material from the prospective study consisted of cDNA or gDNA derived from T cells, B-cell-depleted T cells, or PBMCs. Nearly every sample came with metadata listing a de-identified subject ID, COVID-19 status, age in years and sex. The study at large found these results: Clinical and demographic metadata were provided uncurated, with the amount varying by source and participant.

Participants in the prospective study were enrolled through a virtual design, were aged roughly 18 to 100 years, and lived in 24 United States geographic areas. In the prospective study, participants were assigned to cohorts based on the clinical history participants reported in a screening survey and a study questionnaire. In the prospective study, mobile phlebotomists collected whole blood, serum and a nasopharyngeal or oropharyngeal swab from each participant. Over a roughly 2-month period, participants in the prospective study had the option of providing additional blood draws and questionnaires. Before DNA extraction, prospective study blood samples were shipped either frozen or at room temperature. The immunoSEQ Assay, a bias-controlled multiplex PCR, was used to amplify TCRbeta CDR3 regions from genomic DNA. Per the source publication's procedure: The number of nucleated cells in each sample was estimated from the amplification of reference gene primers within the assay. To quantify the absolute abundance of each unique TCRbeta CDR3 rearrangement, sequence reads were collapsed and filtered. Productive Simpson clonality was computed per sample as the square root of Simpson's diversity index over productive rearrangements. This is the immuneACCESS table as TCRdb keeps it, with only in-frame sequences that have V and J called. A part of the clones is gone; compared with another copy, unresolved V genes explain less than half, and the rest is unexplained. V and J calls and clone size follow that table, whereas D and trimming were derived from the DNA. This sample has approximately 220,000 clones in its table, and around 92% of those were observed once. The ten largest clones add up to around 3.7% of the sample.

The specimen sequenced was PBMCs or T cells enriched from blood (not recorded which). This TCR derives from a woman aged 25-40 years with acute COVID-19.

The DNA reads TGCGCCAGCAGCCAAGTGGGGACAGGGACCTCCTATGGCTACACCTTC. This encodes CASSQVGTGTSYGYTF. Here the chain combines TRBV4-3 and TRBJ1-2, with TRBD1 identical over 9 junction bases. V has 1 base trimmed and J has 4 bases trimmed; junction bases matching no gene number 7. CDR1 and CDR2, per the germline V gene, are LGHNA and YSLEER. The CDR3 sequence holds 16 residues, the cysteine and phenylalanine included. The only DNA kept is the CDR3, 48 bases in frame from the first base.